This paragraph covers one T cell receptor (beta chain) sequence. The junction differs from germline at one of its ends, possibly a read error. The record originates from a study of blood T cell repertoires in COVID-19. In the study overall: PBMCs, B-cell-depleted T cells, or T cells were the source of the cDNA or gDNA that made up the material.

Profiled with immunoSEQ multiplex PCR; TCRdb holds only in-frame clones, not every one. The sample shows about 180,000 clones, approximately 86% of them seen only once. The CDR3 is 16 residues long. The germline gives CDR1 LNHDA, CDR2 SQIVND (reference sequence). The sequence came from an elderly woman with acute or convalescent COVID-19. The material sequenced was peripheral blood. The chain joins TRBV19 to TRBJ2-6; D possibly corresponds to TRBD1 (6 bases). The CDR3 reads CASILTGPSEANVLTF. The DNA for the CDR3 is TGTGCCAGTATCCTGACAGGACCCTCTGAGGCCAACGTCCTGACTTTC.